A selection of T cell receptor beta chains follows, all from one sample in a study of brain T cells in children with intractable seizures. Only in-frame clones appear in the TCRdb table, and some are missing; sequencing was by immunoSEQ multiplex PCR. The table records 62,000 or so clones, approximately 95% of them present only once. Specimen: peripheral blood, collected at surgery. These TCRs come from a boy less than two years old with focal cortical dysplasia and intractable seizures. The CDR3 runs from the conserved cysteine through the conserved F or W. D genes are given only for firm matches. The size entry is marked missing in some rows and otherwise reads once, few, many or a size class.

clone_size | d_call | j_call | v_call | cdr3_aa | cdr3_nt
NA | NA | TRBJ2-3 | TRBV20-1 | CSATRVDTQYF | TGCAGTGCTACTAGGGTAGATACGCAGTATTTT
NA | TRBD2 | TRBJ2-1 | TRBV27 | CASSRLAGLAHNEQFF | TGTGCCAGCAGTAGGCTTGCGGGACTAGCGCACAATGAGCAGTTCTTC
NA | TRBD2 | TRBJ2-7 | TRBV7-2 | CASSSGLEPYEQYF | TGTGCCAGCAGCTCCGGACTAGAGCCCTACGAGCAGTACTTC
NA | TRBD2 | TRBJ2-3 | TRBV4-2 | CASSQLLSGRTDTQYF | TGTGCCAGCAGCCAACTCCTGAGCGGGAGAACAGATACGCAGTATTTT
NA | TRBD1 | TRBJ2-2 | TRBV6-2/TRBV6-3 | CASSYLTGGRELFF | TGTGCCAGCAGTTACTTAACAGGGGGAAGGGAGCTGTTTTTT
NA | NA | TRBJ1-4 | TRBV4-3 | CASSQDLGVNEKLFF | TGCGCCAGCAGCCAAGATTTGGGGGTTAATGAAAAACTGTTTTTT
NA | NA | TRBJ2-1 | TRBV7-2 | CASSMLDEQFF | TGTGCCAGCAGCATGTTAGATGAGCAGTTCTTC
NA | NA | TRBJ1-2 | TRBV5-6 | CASSLEATYGYTF | TGTGCCAGCAGCTTAGAGGCTACCTATGGCTACACCTTC
NA | TRBD1 | TRBJ1-2 | TRBV30 | CAGGQDDCGYTF | TGTGCCGGGGGACAGGACGACTGTGGCTACACCTTC
once | NA | TRBJ2-6 | TRBV5-4 | CASSPTDGTVGANVLTF | TGTGCCAGCAGCCCGACCGACGGGACGGTTGGGGCCAACGTCCTGACTTTC
NA | NA | TRBJ1-2 | TRBV6-5 | CASRLSGGHGYTF | TGTGCCAGCAGATTGAGCGGGGGCCATGGCTACACCTTC
few | NA | TRBJ1-3 | TRBV5-1 | CASSLSGSSGNTIYF | TGCGCCAGCAGCTTATCAGGGTCCTCTGGAAACACCATATATTTT
NA | NA | TRBJ1-3 | TRBV4-2 | CASSHGRPLSGNTIYF | TGTGCCAGCAGCCACGGCAGGCCCCTCTCTGGAAACACCATATATTTT
NA | TRBD2 | TRBJ2-3 | TRBV19 | CATSRRSGVFTSTDTQYF | TGTGCCACGTCTCGGAGAAGCGGGGTGTTTACTAGCACAGATACGCAGTATTTT
NA | NA | TRBJ2-3 | TRBV7-6 | CASSPSRDTQYF | TGTGCCAGCAGCCCATCAAGGGATACGCAGTATTTT
NA | TRBD1 | TRBJ1-5 | TRBV7-2 | CASSLATGGQPQHF | TGTGCCAGCAGCTTAGCGACAGGGGGACAGCCCCAGCATTTT
NA | NA | TRBJ2-6 | TRBV14 | CASSRATSGANVLTF | TGTGCCAGCAGCCGGGCCACCTCTGGGGCCAACGTCCTGACTTTC
NA | NA | TRBJ2-2 | TRBV12-3/TRBV12-4 | CASSLTNTGELFF | TGTGCCAGCAGTTTAACAAACACCGGGGAGCTGTTTTTT
NA | NA | TRBJ1-3 | TRBV25-1 | CASSEWTFSGNTIYF | TGTGCCAGCAGTGAATGGACTTTCTCTGGAAACACCATATATTTT
NA | TRBD1 | TRBJ2-7 | TRBV5-1 | CASSTDRGGPYEQYF | TGCGCCAGCAGCACGGACAGGGGAGGGCCCTACGAGCAGTACTTC
NA | TRBD2 | TRBJ2-7 | TRBV27 | CASSPLAALYEQYF | TGTGCCAGCAGTCCACTAGCGGCACTTTACGAGCAGTACTTC
few | NA | TRBJ1-5 | TRBV5-1 | CASSLARGLSNQPQHF | TGCGCCAGCAGCTTGGCTAGAGGCCTTAGCAATCAGCCCCAGCATTTT
once | NA | TRBJ1-5 | TRBV28 | CASSFGPRGHSNQPQHF | TGTGCCAGCAGTTTCGGACCCAGAGGGCATAGCAATCAGCCCCAGCATTTT
NA | NA | TRBJ1-4 | TRBV5-1 | CASSLRTAFNEKLFF | TGCGCCAGCAGCCTAAGGACAGCTTTTAATGAAAAACTGTTTTTT
NA | NA | TRBJ1-2 | TRBV7-9 | CASSLELNYGYTF | TGTGCCAGCAGCTTGGAACTTAACTATGGCTACACCTTC
NA | TRBD2 | TRBJ2-3 | TRBV11-2 | CASSFTSGGDTDTQYF | TGTGCCAGCAGTTTCACCAGCGGGGGGGACACAGATACGCAGTATTTT
NA | NA | TRBJ1-5 | TRBV5-1 | CASSLGENQPQHF | TGCGCCAGCAGCTTAGGGGAGAATCAGCCCCAGCATTTT
NA | TRBD1 | TRBJ1-2 | TRBV7-6 | CASSLGQGTDYTF | TGTGCCAGCAGCTTAGGACAGGGGACTGACTACACCTTC
once | TRBD1 | TRBJ2-7 | TRBV7-2 | CASSLVAGGPYEQYF | TGTGCCAGCAGCTTAGTGGCAGGGGGCCCCTACGAGCAGTACTTC